This T cell receptor (beta chain) was observed in a study of metastatic and nonmetastatic thyroid tumors. Overall study context: Peripheral blood and tumor or nodule samples from malignant and benign thyroid patients were compared. General study points: According to reports, the diversity of TCR beta was significantly higher in malignant thyroid tumors than in benign nodules, and this held in both blood and tumor samples.

Comments on this clone: Its antigen is as yet unknown.

Methods used by the authors: The distant-metastasis classifier for papillary thyroid cancer was built from CDR3 differences across clinicopathological groups. TCRdb re-clonotyped the PCR reads through MiXCR. Clone size and V and J calls follow TCRdb, not the original study. Counted here are about 40,000 clones, 28% occurring once; the ten biggest clones make up 9.9%. None of the patients had undergone any treatment ahead of thyroid surgery. Germline-derived CDR1 and CDR2 are DFQATT and SNEGSKA (reference sequence). The CDR3 has 15 residues. J was trimmed by 6 bases and V by 3 bases; bases with no gene match: 8.

The source material was blood. The TCR was taken from a male donor with papillary thyroid cancer or a benign thyroid nodule (not recorded which). Some clones in this sample may be carry-over from other donors' samples. This chain connects TRBV20-1 to TRBJ2-1; 10 nucleotides match TRBD1. The chain's CDR3 is CSASRGQGFVNEQFF. For the CDR3, the DNA is TGCAGTGCTAGTCGGGGACAGGGGTTTGTCAATGAGCAGTTCTTC.